The clone carrying this T cell receptor (beta chain) was observed a handful of times. Its antigen is still unknown. At one boundary the junction diverges from the germline segment, which might be a read error. This CDR3 region has 14 residues. The germline V gene has CDR1 SGHVS and CDR2 FNYEAQ. This entry comes from a study of T cell repertoires in cytomegalovirus infection. General study results and limits: Adding up the frequency of public TCR beta families identified people who carried CMV plus the relevant HLA.

TCRdb itself ran the reads through MiXCR, one entry per CDR3 protein. Among 680,000 or so distinct CDR3 sequences listed, roughly a third were seen once. The sequenced sample was cultured PBMCs, obtained from culture after CMV antigen stimulation. The sequence was collected from a human donor in good health (CMV status not recorded). Some clones in this sample may be carry-over from other donors' samples. This rearrangement joins TRBV7-6 to TRBJ2-5; D tentatively fits TRBD1 or TRBD2 (5 bases each). Here the CDR3 reads CASSPGQGEETQYF. CDR3 coding DNA: TGTGCCAGCAGCCCGGGGCAGGGTGAAGAAACCCAGTACTTC.